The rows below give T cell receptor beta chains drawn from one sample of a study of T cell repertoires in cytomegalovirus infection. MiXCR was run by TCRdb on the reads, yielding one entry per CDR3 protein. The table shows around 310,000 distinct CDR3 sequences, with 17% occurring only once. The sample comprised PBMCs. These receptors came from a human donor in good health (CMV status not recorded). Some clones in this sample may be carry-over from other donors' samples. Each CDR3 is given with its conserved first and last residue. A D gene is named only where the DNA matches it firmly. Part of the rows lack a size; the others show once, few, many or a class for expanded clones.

cdr3_nt: TGCGCCAGCAGCCAAGATCCGGGACAGGGCCTATACTCCTACGAGCAGTACTTC
cdr3_aa: CASSQDPGQGLYSYEQYF
v_call: TRBV4-1
d_call: TRBD1
clone_size: few
cdr3_length: 18
j_call: TRBJ2-7

cdr3_nt: TGTGCCAGCAGCCCCAGGGTAAGGGGGCCCTACGAGCAGTACTTC
cdr3_aa: CASSPRVRGPYEQYF
v_call: TRBV7-8
d_call: TRBD1
clone_size: many
cdr3_length: 15
j_call: TRBJ2-7

cdr3_nt: TGTGCCAGCAGCACAGGACAATACTATGGCTACACCTTC
cdr3_aa: CASSTGQYYGYTF
v_call: TRBV12-3/TRBV12-4
d_call: .
clone_size: .
cdr3_length: 13
j_call: TRBJ1-2

cdr3_nt: TGTGCCAGCAGCTTAGATTTTATATCGGGCCATGAAAAACTGTTTTTT
cdr3_aa: CASSLDFISGHEKLFF
v_call: TRBV7-2
d_call: .
clone_size: few
cdr3_length: 16
j_call: TRBJ1-4

cdr3_nt: TGCGCCAGCATGAGGACCGGGACAGCGTTACATGAGCAGTTCTTC
cdr3_aa: CASMRTGTALHEQFF
v_call: TRBV5-1
d_call: TRBD1
clone_size: few
cdr3_length: 15
j_call: TRBJ2-1

cdr3_nt: TGTGCCAGCAGTTTTCACACCGGGGAGCTGTTTTTT
cdr3_aa: CASSFHTGELFF
v_call: TRBV27
d_call: .
clone_size: .
cdr3_length: 12
j_call: TRBJ2-2

cdr3_nt: TGTGCCAGCAGGTTATCCAGTGGGGATCAGCCCCAGCATTTT
cdr3_aa: CASRLSSGDQPQHF
v_call: TRBV12-3/TRBV12-4
d_call: .
clone_size: many
cdr3_length: 14
j_call: TRBJ1-5

cdr3_nt: TGTGCCAGCAGCCCGGACAGAAACTCCTACGAGCAGTACTTC
cdr3_aa: CASSPDRNSYEQYF
v_call: TRBV7-2
d_call: .
clone_size: many
cdr3_length: 14
j_call: TRBJ2-7

cdr3_nt: TGTGCCAGCAGTCCAGGGGGGACTGGGGCCAACGTCCTGACTTTC
cdr3_aa: CASSPGGTGANVLTF
v_call: TRBV12-3/TRBV12-4
d_call: .
clone_size: few
cdr3_length: 15
j_call: TRBJ2-6

cdr3_nt: TGTGCCAGCAGTTTAACCGGGGCGAGGACTGAAGCTTTCTTT
cdr3_aa: CASSLTGARTEAFF
v_call: TRBV12-3/TRBV12-4
d_call: .
clone_size: .
cdr3_length: 14
j_call: TRBJ1-1

cdr3_nt: TGTGCCAGCACCGCTACAGGGGGCAGTGAGACCCAGTACTTC
cdr3_aa: CASTATGGSETQYF
v_call: TRBV5-6
d_call: TRBD1
clone_size: .
cdr3_length: 14
j_call: TRBJ2-5

cdr3_nt: TGTGCCACCAGCAGAGACCTAGGACCCTACAATGAGCAGTTCTTC
cdr3_aa: CATSRDLGPYNEQFF
v_call: TRBV15
d_call: .
clone_size: .
cdr3_length: 15
j_call: TRBJ2-1

cdr3_nt: TGTGCCAGCAACCCAAACCGGGGACAAGCACAGCATTTT
cdr3_aa: CASNPNRGQAQHF
v_call: TRBV6-1
d_call: .
clone_size: .
cdr3_length: 13
j_call: TRBJ1-5

cdr3_nt: TGCAGTGCTAGAGCTGGGTATGGCTACACCTTC
cdr3_aa: CSARAGYGYTF
v_call: TRBV20-1
d_call: .
clone_size: .
cdr3_length: 11
j_call: TRBJ1-2

cdr3_nt: TGTGCCAGCAGCTTGGTGGGGGTCCAGATCTATGGCTACACCTTC
cdr3_aa: CASSLVGVQIYGYTF
v_call: TRBV5-4
d_call: .
clone_size: .
cdr3_length: 15
j_call: TRBJ1-2

cdr3_nt: TGTGCCAGCAGCTCGAACGGAGGCTACACCTTC
cdr3_aa: CASSSNGGYTF
v_call: TRBV7-2
d_call: .
clone_size: many
cdr3_length: 11
j_call: TRBJ1-2

cdr3_nt: TGTGCCAGCAGTACCGACCCGAGCTCCTATAATTCACCCCTCCACTTT
cdr3_aa: CASSTDPSSYNSPLHF
v_call: TRBV28
d_call: .
clone_size: .
cdr3_length: 16
j_call: TRBJ1-6